This T cell receptor (beta chain) was recovered during a study of cytomegalovirus exposure and HLA in healthy donors. Overall study results and limits: Researchers reportedly found TCR beta sequences accurately predicted most subjects' HLA-A and HLA-B alleles.

On this clone: Antigen specificity is unknown.

Trimming took 5 bases from V and 0 from J, leaving 3 bases between them. The CDR3 has 11 residues. Per germline, CDR1 DFQATT and CDR2 SNEGSKA (reference sequence). Primers: 60 Vbeta forward and 13 Jbeta reverse. The method was immunoSEQ multiplex PCR; TCRdb's version includes in-frame clones alone and lacks a portion of them. The repertoire holds more than 55,000 clones, with approximately 80% as singletons. Sequences were obtained from PBMCs. This sequence originates from a human donor in good health. The genes are TRBV20-1 and TRBJ2-3; D is undetermined. The CDR3 coding sequence is TGCAGTGCTCTTAGCACAGATACGCAGTATTTT. Translating it yields CSALSTDTQYF.